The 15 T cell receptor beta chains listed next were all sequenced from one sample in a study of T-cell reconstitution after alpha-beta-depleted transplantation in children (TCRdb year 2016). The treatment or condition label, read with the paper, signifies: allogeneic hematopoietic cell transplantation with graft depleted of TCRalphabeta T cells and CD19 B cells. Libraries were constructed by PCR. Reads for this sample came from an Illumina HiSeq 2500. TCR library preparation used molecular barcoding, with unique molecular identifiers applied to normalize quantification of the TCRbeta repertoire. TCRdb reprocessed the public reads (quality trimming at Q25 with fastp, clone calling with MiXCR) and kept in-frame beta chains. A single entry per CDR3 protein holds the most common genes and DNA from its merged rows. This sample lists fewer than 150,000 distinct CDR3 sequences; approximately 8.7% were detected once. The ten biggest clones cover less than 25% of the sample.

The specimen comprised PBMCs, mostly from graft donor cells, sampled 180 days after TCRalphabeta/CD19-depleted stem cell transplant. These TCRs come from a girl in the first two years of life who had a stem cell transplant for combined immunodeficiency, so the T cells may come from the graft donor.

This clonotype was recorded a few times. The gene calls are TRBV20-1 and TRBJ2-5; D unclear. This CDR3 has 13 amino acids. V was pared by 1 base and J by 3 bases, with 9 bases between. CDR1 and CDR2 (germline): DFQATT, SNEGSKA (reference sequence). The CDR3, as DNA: TGCAGTGCTAGAGTGGGGAAGAAAGAGACCCAGTACTTC. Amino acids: CSARVGKKETQYF.

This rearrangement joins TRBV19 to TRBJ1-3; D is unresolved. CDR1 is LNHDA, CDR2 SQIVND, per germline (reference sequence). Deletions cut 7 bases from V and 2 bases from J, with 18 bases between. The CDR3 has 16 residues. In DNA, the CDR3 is TGTGCCAGTACCACGTCGAGACGGCTGGCTGGAAACACCATATATTTT. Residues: CASTTSRRLAGNTIYF.

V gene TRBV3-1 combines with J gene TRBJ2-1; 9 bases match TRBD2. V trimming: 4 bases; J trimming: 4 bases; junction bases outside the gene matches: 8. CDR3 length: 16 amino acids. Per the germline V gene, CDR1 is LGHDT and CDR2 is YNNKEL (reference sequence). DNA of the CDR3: TGTGCCAGCAGCCCGTTAGCGGGAGTGCGGTACAATGAGCAGTTCTTC. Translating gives CASSPLAGVRYNEQFF.

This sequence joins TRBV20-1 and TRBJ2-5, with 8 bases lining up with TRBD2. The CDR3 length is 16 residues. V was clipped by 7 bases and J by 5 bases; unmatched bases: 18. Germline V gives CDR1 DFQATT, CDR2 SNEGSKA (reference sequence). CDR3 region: CSGSREGREGAETQYF. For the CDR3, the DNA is TGCAGTGGTTCTCGCGAGGGTCGGGAGGGCGCGGAGACCCAGTACTTC.

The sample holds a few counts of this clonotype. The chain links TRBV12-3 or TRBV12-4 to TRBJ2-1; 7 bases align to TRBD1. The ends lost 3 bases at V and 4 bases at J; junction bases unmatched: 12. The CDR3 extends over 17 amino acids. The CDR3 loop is CASSLRGQYLTYNEQFF. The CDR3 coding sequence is TGTGCCAGCAGTTTGAGGGGGCAGTACCTTACTTACAATGAGCAGTTCTTC.

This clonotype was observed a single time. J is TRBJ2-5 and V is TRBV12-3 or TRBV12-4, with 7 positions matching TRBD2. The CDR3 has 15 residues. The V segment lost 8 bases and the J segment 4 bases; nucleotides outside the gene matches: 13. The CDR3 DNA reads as TGTGCCAGCTCTGCGAGACTAGCCGTTTCAGAGACCCAGTACTTC. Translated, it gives CASSARLAVSETQYF.

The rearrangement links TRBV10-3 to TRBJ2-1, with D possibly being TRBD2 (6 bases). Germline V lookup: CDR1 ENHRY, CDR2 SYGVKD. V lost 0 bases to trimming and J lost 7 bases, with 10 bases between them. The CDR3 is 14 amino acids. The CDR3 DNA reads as TGTGCCATCAGTGAGTCGCTAGCGAGGAATGAGCAGTTCTTC. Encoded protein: CAISESLARNEQFF.

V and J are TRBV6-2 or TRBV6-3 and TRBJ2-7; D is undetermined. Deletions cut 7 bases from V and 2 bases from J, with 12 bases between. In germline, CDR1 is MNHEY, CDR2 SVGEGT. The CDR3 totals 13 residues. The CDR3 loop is CASKASPTYEQYF. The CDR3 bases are TGTGCCAGCAAGGCGTCTCCTACCTACGAGCAGTACTTC.

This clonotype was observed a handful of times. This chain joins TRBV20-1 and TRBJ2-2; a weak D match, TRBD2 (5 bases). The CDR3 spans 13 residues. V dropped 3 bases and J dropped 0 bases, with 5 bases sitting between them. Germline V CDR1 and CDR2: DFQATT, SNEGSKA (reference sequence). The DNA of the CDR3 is TGCAGTGCTAGCGGGACGAACACCGGGGAGCTGTTTTTT. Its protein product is CSASGTNTGELFF.

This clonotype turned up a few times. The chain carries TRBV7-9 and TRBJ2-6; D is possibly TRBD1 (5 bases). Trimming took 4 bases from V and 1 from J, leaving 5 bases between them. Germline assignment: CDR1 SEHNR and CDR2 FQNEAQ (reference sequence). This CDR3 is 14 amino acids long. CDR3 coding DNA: TGTGCCAGCAGCTCAGGGTCTGGGGCCAACGTCCTGACTTTC. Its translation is CASSSGSGANVLTF.

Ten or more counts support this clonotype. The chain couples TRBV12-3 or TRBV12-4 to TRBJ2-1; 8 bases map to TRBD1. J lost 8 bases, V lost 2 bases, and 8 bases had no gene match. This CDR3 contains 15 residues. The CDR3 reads CASSLWAGGRDEQFF. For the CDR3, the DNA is TGTGCCAGCAGTTTATGGGCAGGGGGCCGGGATGAGCAGTTCTTC.

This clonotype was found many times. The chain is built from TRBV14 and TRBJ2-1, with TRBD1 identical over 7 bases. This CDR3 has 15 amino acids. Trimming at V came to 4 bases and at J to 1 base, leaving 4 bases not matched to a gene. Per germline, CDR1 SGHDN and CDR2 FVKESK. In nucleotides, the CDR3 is TGTGCCAGCAGCCTTAGACAGGGATCCTACAATGAGCAGTTCTTC. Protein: CASSLRQGSYNEQFF.

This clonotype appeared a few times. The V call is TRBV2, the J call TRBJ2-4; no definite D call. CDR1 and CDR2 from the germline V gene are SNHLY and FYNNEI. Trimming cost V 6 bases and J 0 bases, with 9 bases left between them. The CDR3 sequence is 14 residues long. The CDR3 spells CASRPVGAKNIQYF. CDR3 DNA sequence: TGTGCCAGCAGGCCGGTAGGAGCCAAAAACATTCAGTACTTC.

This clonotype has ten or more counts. CDR3 bases: TGTGCCAGCAGCTCGCTAGCGGGGAAAAGGGGAGATACGCAGTATTTT. Residues: CASSSLAGKRGDTQYF. This sequence joins TRBV7-2 and TRBJ2-3; 9 bases line up with TRBD2. Germline CDR1 SGHTA, CDR2 FQGNSA. CDR3 size: 16 residues. V shed 4 bases, J shed 5 bases, and the junction held 10 bases outside the gene matches.

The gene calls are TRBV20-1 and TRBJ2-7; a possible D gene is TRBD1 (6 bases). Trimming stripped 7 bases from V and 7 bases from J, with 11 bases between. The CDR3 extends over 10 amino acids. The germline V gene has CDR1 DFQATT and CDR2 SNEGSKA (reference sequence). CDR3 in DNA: TGCAGTGGCGCAGGGGAAGAGCAGTACTTC. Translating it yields CSGAGEEQYF.